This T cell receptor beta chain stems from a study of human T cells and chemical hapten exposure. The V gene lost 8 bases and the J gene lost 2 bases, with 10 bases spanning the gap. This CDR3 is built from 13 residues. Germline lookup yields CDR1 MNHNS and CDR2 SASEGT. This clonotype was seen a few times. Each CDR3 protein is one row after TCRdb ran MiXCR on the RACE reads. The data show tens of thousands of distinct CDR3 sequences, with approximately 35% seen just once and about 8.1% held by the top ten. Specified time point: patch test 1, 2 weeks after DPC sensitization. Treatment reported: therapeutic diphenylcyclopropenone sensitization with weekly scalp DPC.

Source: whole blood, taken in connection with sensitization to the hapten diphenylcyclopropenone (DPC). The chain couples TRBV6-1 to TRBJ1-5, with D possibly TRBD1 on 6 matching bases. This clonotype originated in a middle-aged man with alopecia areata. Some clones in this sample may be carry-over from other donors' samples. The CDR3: CASFPGGNQPQHF. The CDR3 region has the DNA TGTGCCAGCTTTCCAGGGGGCAATCAGCCCCAGCATTTT.